Below are 4 T cell receptor beta chains sequenced from a single sample in a study of control samples from healthy donors and cancer patients. TCRdb's table, derived via immunoSEQ multiplex PCR, lists solely in-frame clones and lacks some. The data contain 60,000 to 95,000 clones, roughly 84% of them seen just once; the ten biggest clones take up around 15%. The specimen sequenced was blood. These receptors were obtained from a man aged 50-60 years in good health.

The table lists this clone with a count of one. V and J are TRBV6-2 or TRBV6-3 and TRBJ2-3; the match to TRBD1 covers 8 bases. The CDR3 totals 14 residues. V was pared by 2 bases and J by 6 bases, with 4 bases of the junction left unmatched. Germline CDR1 and CDR2: MNHEY and SVGEGT. In DNA, the CDR3 is TGTGCCAGCAGTTACAGTCAGGGGGCTGATACGCAGTATTTT. Its translation: CASSYSQGADTQYF.

The rearrangement joins TRBV3-1 (or the pseudogene TRBV3-2) to TRBJ2-5; D remains unclear. The CDR3 is made up of 13 amino acids. The germline CDR1 and CDR2 sequences are LGHDT and YNNKEL (reference sequence). V was cut by 2 bases and J by 4 bases, with 8 bases left in between. Here the CDR3 DNA reads TGTGCCAGCAGCCAATGGGCATCAGAGACCCAGTACTTC. Residues: CASSQWASETQYF.

V gene TRBV5-8 combines with J gene TRBJ1-2; no firm D call. The V end lost 4 bases, the J end lost 0 bases, and 16 bases lay between the germline ends. Germline CDR1 reads SGHTS; CDR2 reads YDEGEE. The CDR3 loop spans 16 amino acids. This CDR3 is CASSLFTAIANYGYTF. The CDR3 coding sequence is TGTGCCAGCAGCCTTTTTACTGCGATAGCTAACTATGGCTACACCTTC.

This clone came up once. The genes are TRBV4-1 and TRBJ1-2; the D is unclear. V lost 0 bases and J lost 5, with 13 bases in between. CDR1 is MGHRA and CDR2 is YSYEKL in the germline V gene. CDR3 size: 15 residues. CDR3: CASSQDEGALYGYTF. The CDR3 region has the DNA TGCGCCAGCAGCCAAGATGAGGGAGCCCTGTATGGCTACACCTTC.